The present TCR beta chain was sequenced within a study of cytomegalovirus exposure and HLA in healthy donors. Study conclusions and caveats: The study reported that TCR beta sequences accurately predicted HLA-A and HLA-B alleles in most subjects. HLA restriction was apparent for most CMV-associated TCR beta chains in a later analysis. Productive rates of about 90% or about 30% were seen for most TCR beta V segments in an earlier analysis.

Of note for this clone: The antigen is undetermined. An end of the junction does not agree with germline; a read error may underlie this.

The PCR made use of 60 Vbeta and 13 Jbeta primers. Here immunoSEQ multiplex PCR was the method, and the copy in TCRdb shows in-frame clones only, minus some. The top ten hold less than 2% of the sample, which has about 130,000 clones, 78% seen once. Germline values: CDR1 SGHTA, CDR2 FQGTGA. The CDR3 loop spans 19 amino acids. The origin of this receptor is a woman between 40 and 50 years old in good health and CMV-seronegative. The V call is TRBV7-3, the J call TRBJ1-1, with 10 bases identical to TRBD1. Specimen: PBMCs. The CDR3 reads CTSRPGTGDRGFLKAEAFF. CDR3 sequence (DNA): TGTACCAGCAGGCCCGGGACAGGGGATCGGGGGTTCCTTAAGGCAGAAGCTTTCTTT.